The 16 T cell receptor beta chains given below trace back to one sample, sequenced in a study of T-cell reconstitution after alpha-beta-depleted transplantation in children. During its preparation, the TCRbeta library received unique molecular identifiers. TCRdb reanalysed the PCR reads using MiXCR and keeps one entry per CDR3 protein. The sample records about 140,000 distinct CDR3 sequences, 7.5% to 9% being singletons. The specimen comprised PBMCs, mostly from graft donor cells, sampled 180 days after TCRalphabeta/CD19-depleted stem cell transplant. These receptors came from a female patient between 2 and 15 years old who had a stem cell transplant for congenital amegakaryocytic thrombocytopenia, so the T cells may come from the graft donor.

This clonotype was seen ten or more times. The chain joins TRBV6-5 to TRBJ2-1; TRBD2 might be the D (5 bases). The germline CDR1 and CDR2 sequences are MNHEY and SVGAGI. The ends were cut back, 6 bases at V and 9 bases at J, with 15 bases in the middle. This CDR3 is built from 13 residues. The CDR3 here is CASRLVRVGEQFF. CDR3 DNA sequence: TGTGCCAGCAGACTAGTTCGGGTCGGTGAGCAGTTCTTC.

This clonotype is labeled as medium-sized (0.01 to 0.1%). The gene calls are TRBV20-1 and TRBJ1-2, with TRBD1 matching over 7 bases. Per the germline V gene, CDR1 is DFQATT and CDR2 is SNEGSKA (reference sequence). V lost 5 bases and J lost 7; bases outside the gene matches: 10. The CDR3 runs 13 residues. This chain's CDR3 is CSARTGTASGYTF. The CDR3 region has the DNA TGCAGTGCTCGAACCGGGACAGCAAGTGGCTACACCTTC.

Ten or more counts support this clonotype. The rearrangement links TRBV5-5 to TRBJ1-2, with D perhaps matching TRBD1 (5 bases). Trimming pared 3 bases from V and 9 bases from J, leaving 15 bases between. This CDR3 comprises 13 residues. Per germline, CDR1 SGHKS and CDR2 YYEKEE (reference sequence). CDR3 in amino acids: CASSCQGRGSYTF. The CDR3 DNA reads as TGTGCCAGCAGCTGCCAGGGCCGGGGGAGCTACACCTTC.

In its sample, this clonotype was seen many times. This rearrangement joins TRBV29-1 to TRBJ1-4; perhaps TRBD1 as D (6 bases). The CDR3 length is 13 residues. V was shortened by 6 bases and J by 4 bases, with 12 bases between the two germline ends. The germline CDR1 and CDR2 sequences are SQVTM and ANQGSEA. CDR3 residues: CSVLQGGNEKLFF. The CDR3 DNA follows: TGCAGCGTATTACAGGGCGGTAATGAAAAACTGTTTTTT.

There are many counts of this clonotype. The V call is TRBV4-3, the J call TRBJ2-7; 9 bases match TRBD1. CDR3 length: 15 amino acids. J lost 3 bases, V lost 4 bases, and 7 bases had no gene match. The germline V gene has CDR1 LGHNA and CDR2 YSLEER. CDR3 sequence reads: CASSPGTGSGYEQYF. The DNA of the CDR3 is TGCGCCAGCAGCCCGGGGACAGGGTCCGGCTACGAGCAGTACTTC.

This clonotype was recorded a few times. The genes are TRBV4-2 and TRBJ2-5; 9 nucleotides align to TRBD2. The CDR3 covers 20 residues. Germline CDR1 is LGHNA and CDR2 is YNFKEQ. J was trimmed by 2 bases and V by 4 bases; bases with no gene match: 20. The CDR3 nucleotides are TGTGCCAGCAGCCCTCGCCTGGGGGGGCTAGGGAGCGGGAGGCAAGAGACCCAGTACTTC. This translates into CASSPRLGGLGSGRQETQYF.

This clonotype was counted at least ten times. This chain connects TRBV20-1 to TRBJ2-2, with D unclear. CDR3 length: 13 residues. Germline V gives CDR1 DFQATT, CDR2 SNEGSKA (reference sequence). With 2 bases removed from V and 3 bases from J, the gap between germline ends came to 7 bases. The CDR3 region has the DNA TGCAGTGCTAGAAGGTATCACACCGGGGAGCTGTTTTTT. Protein product: CSARRYHTGELFF.

This chain joins TRBV7-8 and TRBJ2-7; a weak D match, TRBD2 (6 bases). The CDR3 contains 15 residues. Trimming removed 1 base at V and 3 bases at J, with 13 bases between. Germline V gives CDR1 SGHVS, CDR2 FQNEAQ. In nucleotides, the CDR3 is TGTGCCAGCAGCTTAGTGGCAGCGGGCCTCTACGAGCAGTACTTC. Encoded protein: CASSLVAAGLYEQYF.

This chain uses TRBV28 with TRBJ2-7; D possibly corresponds to TRBD1 (5 bases). Between the trimmed V and J ends, which lost 3 bases and 3 bases, there was a span of 21 bases. CDR3 size: 17 residues. From germline, CDR1 is MDHEN and CDR2 SYDVKM. The DNA for the CDR3 is TGTGCCAGCAGTTTTTTGGGGCGGAACTACCAGGACTACGAGCAGTACTTC. This translates into CASSFLGRNYQDYEQYF.

In its sample, this clonotype was seen many times. This chain uses TRBV28 with TRBJ1-1; unclear D gene. Germline loops: CDR1 MDHEN, CDR2 SYDVKM. The CDR3 is made up of 9 amino acids. The CDR3 DNA is TGTGTTCTAGGCACTGAAGCTTTCTTT. Its protein product is CVLGTEAFF.

This rearrangement joins TRBV4-3 to TRBJ2-7, with TRBD1 matching over 9 bases. Germline V gene data show CDR1 as LGHNA and CDR2 as YSLEER. The length of the CDR3 is 18 residues. Trimming cost V 0 bases and J 4 bases; bases outside gene matches: 13. CDR3 coding DNA: TGCGCCAGCAGCCAAGATTTCACCAACAGGGGGCCATCTTACGAGCAGTACTTC. Translation gives CASSQDFTNRGPSYEQYF.

This chain uses TRBV27 with TRBJ2-7, with a weak D call TRBD1 (5 bases). CDR1 and CDR2 (germline): MNHEY, SMNVEV (reference sequence). CDR3 size: 14 residues. The V end was cut by 2 bases, the J end by 5 bases, with 13 bases between. In nucleotides, the CDR3 is TGTGCCAGCAGTTTAGGGGCTAGAACGGACGAGCAGTACTTC. Its protein is CASSLGARTDEQYF.

In this sample, this clonotype turned up many times. V and J are TRBV27 and TRBJ2-3; no reliable D call. Trimming cost V 3 bases and J 2 bases, with 6 bases left between them. This CDR3 is built from 13 residues. The V gene's germline CDR1 is MNHEY and CDR2 SMNVEV (reference sequence). The CDR3 here is CASSFGDTDTQYF. The DNA of the CDR3 is TGTGCCAGCAGTTTTGGTGACACAGATACGCAGTATTTT.

The rearrangement uses TRBV7-2 and TRBJ2-1, with TRBD1 as a possible D gene (5 bases). The CDR3 has 13 residues. Germline CDR1 reads SGHTA; CDR2 reads FQGNSA. V dropped 3 bases and J dropped 5 bases, with 8 bases sitting between them. The CDR3 DNA reads as TGTGCCAGCAGCTTGGGGCTGGACAATGAGCAGTTCTTC. Protein product: CASSLGLDNEQFF.

This clonotype was found many times. DNA of the CDR3: TGTGCCAGCAGTCTTCGGACTATAAATGAGCAGTTCTTC. Translating gives CASSLRTINEQFF. The V call is TRBV28, the J call TRBJ2-1; possibly TRBD2 for D (6 bases). V was shortened by 5 bases and J by 7 bases, with 12 bases between the two germline ends. Germline assignment: CDR1 MDHEN and CDR2 SYDVKM. The length of the CDR3 is 13 residues.

This clonotype was seen at least ten times. The V gene is TRBV6-1, the J gene TRBJ2-1; 13 nucleotides match TRBD2. Germline trimming cut 0 bases from V and 5 bases from J; bases unmatched to any gene: 4. This CDR3 spans 17 amino acids. From germline, CDR1 is MNHNS and CDR2 SASEGT. CDR3 DNA sequence: TGTGCCAGCAGTGAAGCGGGACTAGCGGGGATCAACAATGAGCAGTTCTTC. This sequence encodes CASSEAGLAGINNEQFF.